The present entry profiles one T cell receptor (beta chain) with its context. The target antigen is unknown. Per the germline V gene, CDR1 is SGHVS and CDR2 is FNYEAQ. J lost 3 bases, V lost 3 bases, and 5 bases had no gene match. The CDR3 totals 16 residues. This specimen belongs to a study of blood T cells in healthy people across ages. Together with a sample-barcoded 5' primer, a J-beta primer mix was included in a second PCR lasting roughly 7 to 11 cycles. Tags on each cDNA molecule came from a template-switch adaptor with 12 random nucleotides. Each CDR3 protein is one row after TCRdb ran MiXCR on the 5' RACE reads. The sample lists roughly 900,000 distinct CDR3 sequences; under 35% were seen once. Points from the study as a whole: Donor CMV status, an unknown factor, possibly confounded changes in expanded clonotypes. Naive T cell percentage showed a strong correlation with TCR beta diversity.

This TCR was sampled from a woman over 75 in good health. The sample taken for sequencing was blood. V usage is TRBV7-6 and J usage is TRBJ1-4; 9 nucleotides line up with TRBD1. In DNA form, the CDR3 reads TGTGCCAGCAGCTTGGGTACAGGGGGCTCTAATGAAAAACTGTTTTTT. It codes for CASSLGTGGSNEKLFF.